One sample yielded the 5 T cell receptor beta chains listed below, sequenced in a study of response to subunit inactivated influenza vaccine listed by TCRdb under 2018. Library method: RT-PCR. TCRdb names Illumina HiSeq 2500 as the instrument used. TCRdb trimmed public reads at Q25 via fastp, called clones via MiXCR and kept in-frame beta chains. Each CDR3 protein appears once, grouped with its most common genes and DNA. A total of roughly 670,000 distinct CDR3 sequences appear in this sample, about 14% of them only once. The top ten clonotypes cover less than 9% of the sample. Sequenced material: PBMCs from blood, taken around two weeks before vaccination. The receptors were gathered from a man aged 50 or older who received an inactivated influenza vaccine. Donor details come from another sample of the same person, matched by shared clones.

The CDR3 loop is CSASPGQGAGNSPLHF. The CDR3 DNA is TGCAGTGCTAGCCCTGGACAGGGGGCAGGGAATTCACCCCTCCACTTT. The chain joins TRBV20-1 to TRBJ1-6; 11 bases are a match to TRBD1. The CDR3 loop spans 16 amino acids. With 3 bases clipped from V and 7 bases from J, the junction kept 8 bases outside the gene matches. The germline CDR1 and CDR2 sequences are DFQATT and SNEGSKA (reference sequence).

This rearrangement joins TRBV7-8 to TRBJ2-5; 8 bases map to TRBD1. There are 16 residues in the CDR3. V lost 5 bases and J lost 1; bases outside the gene matches: 9. CDR1 SGHVS and CDR2 FQNEAQ come from the germline V gene. The CDR3 sequence: CASSPRTGSPQETQYF. DNA for the CDR3: TGTGCCAGCAGCCCCCGGACAGGGAGTCCCCAAGAGACCCAGTACTTC. The full variable domain, with the rest looked up from reference TRBV7-8 and TRBJ2-5, is GAGVSQSPRYKVAKRGQDVALRCDPISGHVSLFWYQQALGQGPEFLTYFQNEAQLDKSGLPSDRFFAERPEGSVSTLKIQRTQQEDSAVYLCASSPRTGSPQETQYFGPGTRLLVL.

This clonotype was detected many times. The V gene is TRBV10-3, the J gene TRBJ1-2; D unclear. From germline, CDR1 is ENHRY and CDR2 SYGVKD. Trimming took 0 bases from V and 4 from J, leaving 12 bases between them. This CDR3 contains 15 residues. The CDR3 nucleotides read TGTGCCATCAGTGAGTCAGTGGGCGCGGGCTATGGCTACACCTTC. Residues: CAISESVGAGYGYTF.

This clonotype was counted at least ten times. The V gene is TRBV20-1, the J gene TRBJ2-7; D remains unclear. Trimming removed 3 bases from V and 7 bases from J, with 10 bases in between. This CDR3 is built from 11 residues. Germline CDR1 is DFQATT and CDR2 is SNEGSKA (reference sequence). CDR3 DNA: TGCAGTGCTAGGATCCGGGTGGAGCAGTACTTC. This encodes CSARIRVEQYF.

V and J are TRBV5-1 and TRBJ1-1; possible D gene TRBD1, 6 bases. With 0 bases removed from V and 1 base from J, the gap between germline ends came to 10 bases. CDR3 length equals 15 residues. CDR1 is SGHRS, CDR2 YFSETQ, per germline. In DNA, the CDR3 is TGCGCCAGCAGCTTGGACAGGGCCGCGAACACTGAAGCTTTCTTT. Its protein product is CASSLDRAANTEAFF.